Following are 16 T cell receptor beta chains from one sample sequenced in a study of cytomegalovirus exposure and HLA in healthy donors. Amplification used 60 Vbeta primers and 13 Jbeta primers. The repertoire was sequenced with immunoSEQ multiplex PCR; TCRdb's copy has only in-frame clones and lacks some. The data show 190,000 or so clones, with around three quarters seen just once and under 0.85% held by the top ten. The sequencing sample was made of PBMCs. All receptors come from a boy aged 5-17 years in good health and CMV-seronegative.

This clone was counted a few times. The chain couples TRBV5-1 to TRBJ1-1; D not resolved. CDR1 SGHRS and CDR2 YFSETQ come from the germline V gene. V lost 1 base, J lost 8 bases, and 12 bases lay in between. The CDR3 is 13 residues long. The CDR3 spells CASSLSPGWEAFF. The CDR3 nucleotides are TGCGCCAGCAGCTTGTCCCCGGGGTGGGAAGCTTTCTTT. The entire variable domain, with the rest obtained from reference TRBV5-1 and TRBJ1-1, is as follows: KAGVTQTPRYLIKTRGQQVTLSCSPISGHRSVSWYQQTPGQGLQFLFEYFSETQRNKGNFPGRFSGRQFSNSRSEMNVSTLELGDSALYLCASSLSPGWEAFFGQGTRLTVV.

The gene calls are TRBV29-1 and TRBJ2-1; D ambiguous. This CDR3 region has 15 residues. V lost 3 bases and J 6 bases, leaving 18 bases between the germline ends. Per the germline V gene, CDR1 is SQVTM and CDR2 is ANQGSEA. CDR3 sequence: CSVDEDIIGLNEQFF. CDR3 bases: TGCAGCGTTGATGAGGATATTATAGGTCTCAATGAGCAGTTCTTC.

This sequence joins TRBV9 and TRBJ2-3; TRBD2 matches 12 bases. V was clipped by 0 bases and J by 5 bases; unmatched bases: 4. Germline CDR1 SGDLS, CDR2 YYNGEE. The CDR3 runs to 16 residues. In DNA, the CDR3 is TGTGCCAGCAGCGTAGGGGCTAGCGGGGGGGGAGATACGCAGTATTTT. The encoded protein is CASSVGASGGGDTQYF.

The chain joins TRBV6-6 to TRBJ1-2, with D perhaps matching TRBD1 (5 bases). Deletions cut 3 bases from V and 1 base from J, with 15 bases between. Germline V gene lookup returns CDR1 MNHNY and CDR2 SVGAGI (reference sequence). CDR3 size: 16 residues. The CDR3 sequence: CASSYVSGMDNYGYTF. The CDR3, as DNA: TGTGCCAGCAGTTATGTTTCAGGGATGGATAACTATGGCTACACCTTC.

The chain joins TRBV11-2 to TRBJ1-2, with 10 nucleotides matching TRBD1. V dropped 5 bases and J dropped 6; count of bases not matched to a gene: 3. The CDR3 has 13 amino acids. CDR1 is SGHAT, CDR2 FQNNGV, per germline. CDR3 sequence (DNA): TGTGCCAGCAGCCGGGACAGGGGAAATGGCTACACCTTC. Protein product: CASSRDRGNGYTF.

This clone was detected only a few times. The chain is built from TRBV11-3 and TRBJ2-7, with 7 bases aligning to TRBD2. Germline CDR1 is SGHNT and CDR2 is YENEEA. CDR3 length equals 15 residues. The ends lost 0 bases at V and 7 bases at J; junction bases unmatched: 9. CDR3 region: CASSLEYAGVGEQYF. The CDR3 DNA reads TGTGCCAGCAGCTTAGAATACGCGGGAGTGGGGGAGCAGTACTTC.

The chain joins TRBV27 to TRBJ2-1; 7 bases are a match to TRBD2. V lost 5 bases, J lost 6 bases, and 4 bases stayed unmatched. CDR3 length: 13 amino acids. The germline V gene has CDR1 MNHEY and CDR2 SMNVEV (reference sequence). In nucleotides, the CDR3 is TGTGCCAGCAGTCCGCGGGGGTTCAATGAGCAGTTCTTC. Protein: CASSPRGFNEQFF.

The CDR3 protein is CATSSPRSSGNTGELFF. The CDR3 nucleotides are TGTGCCACCAGCAGCCCTAGGTCTAGCGGGAACACCGGGGAGCTGTTTTTT. This chain uses TRBV15 with TRBJ2-2, with 7 bases that match TRBD2. V gave up 3 bases and J gave up 1 base; unmatched junction bases: 8. Looked up from germline, CDR1 is LNHNV and CDR2 is YYDKDF (reference sequence). The CDR3 runs 17 residues.

The CDR3 DNA reads TGTGCCAGCCGCGGGGAGGGCAGTCAGCCCCAGCATTTT. Amino acids: CASRGEGSQPQHF. This sequence joins TRBV18 and TRBJ1-5; D is undetermined. Trimming took 8 bases from V and 6 from J, leaving 14 bases between them. Per the germline V gene, CDR1 is KGHSH and CDR2 is LQKENI. The CDR3 totals 13 residues. Combining the CDR3 with reference TRBV18 and TRBJ1-5 gives the whole variable domain NAGVMQNPRHLVRRRGQEARLRCSPMKGHSHVYWYRQLPEEGLKFMVYLQKENIIDESGMPKERFSAEFPKEGPSILRIQQVVRGDSAAYFCASRGEGSQPQHFGDGTRLSIL.

V gene TRBV30 combines with J gene TRBJ2-1; D might be TRBD2 (5 bases). Trimming took off 4 bases at V and 1 base at J, with 17 bases between the two ends. The CDR3 totals 16 residues. Looked up from germline, CDR1 is GTSNPN and CDR2 is SVGIG (reference sequence). Here the CDR3 DNA reads TGTGCCTGGACTAATTCTCTAGCCGGGTCCTACAATGAGCAGTTCTTC. Its translation: CAWTNSLAGSYNEQFF.

This rearrangement joins TRBV19 to TRBJ1-1; D possibly corresponds to TRBD1 (5 bases). This CDR3 contains 13 residues. CDR1 LNHDA and CDR2 SQIVND come from the germline V gene (reference sequence). V was cut by 9 bases and J by 3 bases, with 14 bases left in between. For the CDR3, the DNA is TGTGCCAGAACGGGGGATTGGGACACTGAAGCTTTCTTT. This translates into CARTGDWDTEAFF.

This chain links TRBV11-3 with TRBJ2-7, with a possible D match to TRBD2 (5 bases). Trimming removed 0 bases at V and 0 bases at J, with 15 bases between. The CDR3 is 17 amino acids. From germline, CDR1 is SGHNT and CDR2 YENEEA. The CDR3 region has the DNA TGTGCCAGCAGCTTAGATCAGCTCGGGATGGCCTCCTACGAGCAGTACTTC. As protein: CASSLDQLGMASYEQYF. The variable domain in full, with the rest retrieved from reference TRBV11-3 and TRBJ2-7, is EAGVVQSPRYKIIEKKQPVAFWCNPISGHNTLYWYLQNLGQGPELLIRYENEEAVDDSQLPKDRFSAERLKGVDSTLKIQPAELGDSAVYLCASSLDQLGMASYEQYFGPGTRLTVT.

V gene TRBV5-4 combines with J gene TRBJ2-7; 7 nucleotides line up with TRBD2. This CDR3 is 17 amino acids long. J was trimmed by 0 bases and V by 0 bases; bases with no gene match: 9. The germline CDR1 and CDR2 sequences are SGHNT and YYREEE (reference sequence). CDR3 loop: CASSLEGPAGPSYEQYF. In DNA form, the CDR3 reads TGTGCCAGCAGCTTGGAGGGTCCAGCGGGACCCTCCTACGAGCAGTACTTC.

This chain links TRBV19 with TRBJ2-1; 7 bases match TRBD2. The CDR3 is 15 residues long. Germline-derived CDR1 and CDR2 are LNHDA and SQIVND (reference sequence). The trim removed 1 base at V and 7 bases at J, leaving 7 bases unmatched. CDR3 amino acids: CASSIGTRMGNEQFF. CDR3 nucleotide sequence: TGTGCCAGTAGTATAGGGACTAGGATGGGGAATGAGCAGTTCTTC.

This chain joins TRBV6-1 and TRBJ2-7; the match to TRBD1 covers 8 bases. The CDR3 length is 14 residues. Germline CDR1 reads MNHNS; CDR2 reads SASEGT. The J segment lost 4 bases and the V segment lost 5 bases, leaving 7 bases of the junction unmatched. CDR3 protein: CASSTPGQVYEQYF. The CDR3 DNA sequence: TGTGCCAGCAGTACCCCGGGACAGGTATACGAGCAGTACTTC.

V is TRBV30 and J is TRBJ2-2; 8 bases are a match to TRBD2. The CDR3 totals 13 residues. From germline, CDR1 is GTSNPN and CDR2 SVGIG (reference sequence). CDR3 residues: CARGAGGTGELFF. DNA for the CDR3: TGTGCTCGTGGCGCGGGAGGCACCGGGGAGCTGTTTTTT.